What follows are 17 T cell receptor beta chains derived from one specimen sequenced in a study of blood T cell repertoires in COVID-19. Assay: immunoSEQ multiplex PCR; the TCRdb copy retains only in-frame clones and omits some. The sample comprises about 310,000 clones, about 90% of which are singletons, and about 4.5% rests with the top ten. The specimen sequenced was PBMCs or T cells enriched from blood (not recorded which). The receptors here all came from a woman aged 18-35 years with acute COVID-19.

The chain has TRBV19 and TRBJ1-2, with 11 bases that match TRBD1. The CDR3 length is 16 residues. CDR1 is LNHDA and CDR2 is SQIVND in the germline V gene (reference sequence). V lost 3 bases to trimming and J lost 4 bases; unmatched junction nucleotides: 7. The chain's CDR3 is CASSIGGQGAFYGYTF. The CDR3 DNA sequence: TGTGCCAGTAGTATTGGAGGACAGGGGGCTTTCTATGGCTACACCTTC.

This rearrangement joins TRBV2 to TRBJ1-2, with 7 bases identical to TRBD1. With 7 bases clipped from V and 3 bases from J, the junction kept 8 bases outside the gene matches. This CDR3 is built from 14 residues. CDR1 SNHLY and CDR2 FYNNEI come from the germline V gene. DNA of the CDR3: TGTGCCAGCATGCGGGACAGCGCTCACTATGGCTACACCTTC. It specifies CASMRDSAHYGYTF.

The V call is TRBV7-3, the J call TRBJ2-3; no clear D. There are 12 residues in the CDR3. Trimming removed 4 bases from V and 6 bases from J, with 8 bases in between. Germline-derived CDR1 and CDR2 are SGHTA and FQGTGA. For the CDR3, the DNA is TGTGCCAGCAGCTATAGTAGTGATACGCAGTATTTT. Its translation: CASSYSSDTQYF.

This chain joins TRBV4-1 and TRBJ2-5; tentative D call: TRBD1 (6 bases). The ends were cut back, 0 bases at V and 1 base at J, with 15 bases in the middle. Germline assignment: CDR1 MGHRA and CDR2 YSYEKL. There are 17 residues in the CDR3. The CDR3 is CASSQDLIGTSQETQYF. The DNA of the CDR3 is TGCGCCAGCAGCCAAGATCTTATCGGGACAAGCCAAGAGACCCAGTACTTC.

This rearrangement joins TRBV28 to TRBJ1-2; 11 bases are a match to TRBD1. Per germline, CDR1 MDHEN and CDR2 SYDVKM. V lost 2 bases and J lost 2; bases outside the gene matches: 7. The CDR3 runs to 17 residues. CDR3 sequence: CASSLGGTGGLNYGYTF. CDR3 nucleotides: TGTGCCAGCAGTTTAGGCGGGACAGGGGGTTTAAACTATGGCTACACCTTC.

This clone was observed a few times. J is TRBJ2-3 and V is TRBV27; TRBD2 agrees at 10 bases. The germline gives CDR1 MNHEY, CDR2 SMNVEV (reference sequence). There are 18 residues in the CDR3. Trimming took 0 bases from V and 2 from J; bases not matched to a gene: 8. CDR3 region: CASSLSISSGSYTDTQYF. CDR3 bases: TGTGCCAGCAGTTTATCGATTTCTAGCGGGAGTTACACAGATACGCAGTATTTT.

This chain links TRBV3-1 (or the pseudogene TRBV3-2) with TRBJ1-3, with TRBD1 matching over 9 bases. Germline V gene data show CDR1 as LGHDT and CDR2 as YNNKEL (reference sequence). The CDR3 spans 18 residues. V lost 2 bases to trimming and J lost 4 bases; unmatched junction nucleotides: 12. CDR3 amino acids: CASSQSDRGRSGGNTIYF. The CDR3, as DNA: TGTGCCAGCAGCCAATCGGACAGGGGAAGGTCCGGGGGAAACACCATATATTTT.

There are a few counts of this clone. The rearrangement joins TRBV6-5 to TRBJ2-2; tentative D call: TRBD1 (6 bases). CDR3 length: 15 residues. Germline CDR1 reads MNHEY; CDR2 reads SVGAGI. V lost 7 bases, J lost 1 base, and 13 bases lay in between. CDR3 sequence reads: CASTNLTGNTGELFF. CDR3 nucleotide sequence: TGTGCCAGCACCAATCTGACAGGGAACACCGGGGAGCTGTTTTTT.

The J gene is TRBJ1-1, the V gene TRBV5-1, with TRBD1 matching 9 bases. Losses at the gene ends were 2 bases for V and 6 bases for J; bases not matched to a gene: 8. The CDR3 sequence is 15 residues long. Germline-derived CDR1 and CDR2 are SGHRS and YFSETQ. The CDR3 DNA follows: TGCGCCAGCAGCTTCACAGGGGGCCGGGCCCCTGAAGCTTTCTTT. This translates into CASSFTGGRAPEAFF. Looking up the rest from reference TRBV5-1 and TRBJ1-1 gives the full variable domain: KAGVTQTPRYLIKTRGQQVTLSCSPISGHRSVSWYQQTPGQGLQFLFEYFSETQRNKGNFPGRFSGRQFSNSRSEMNVSTLELGDSALYLCASSFTGGRAPEAFFGQGTRLTVV.

CDR3: CASSPRTSGETYEQYF. CDR3 nucleotides: TGTGCCAGCAGCCCCCGGACTAGCGGGGAGACCTACGAGCAGTACTTC. The genes are TRBV13 and TRBJ2-7; 12 bases fit TRBD2. V shed 5 bases, J shed 2 bases, and the junction held 7 bases outside the gene matches. This CDR3 is 16 amino acids long. CDR1 is PRHDT and CDR2 is FYEKMQ in the germline V gene (reference sequence).

The table lists this clone with a few counts. This chain connects TRBV28 to TRBJ1-2; 8 positions match TRBD1. The V segment lost 6 bases and the J segment 5 bases; nucleotides outside the gene matches: 8. Germline values: CDR1 MDHEN, CDR2 SYDVKM. The length of the CDR3 is 14 residues. CDR3 sequence: CASRIAGGRYGYTF. The CDR3 nucleotides are TGTGCCAGCAGAATCGCAGGGGGCAGGTATGGCTACACCTTC.

The chain links TRBV28 to TRBJ1-2; possibly TRBD1 for D (6 bases). The CDR3 sequence is 14 residues long. In germline, CDR1 is MDHEN, CDR2 SYDVKM. The V end was cut by 11 bases, the J end by 8 bases, with 24 bases between. CDR3 sequence (DNA): TGTGCCGCCACTTCGCAGGGGCGAGATGGCGGCTACACCTTC. It codes for CAATSQGRDGGYTF.

CDR3 region: CASSYYSGYGYTF. Written as DNA, the CDR3 is TGTGCCAGCAGTTACTACAGTGGATATGGCTACACCTTC. The genes are TRBV6-5 and TRBJ1-2; D is uncertain. Germline CDR1 MNHEY, CDR2 SVGAGI. Trimming removed 1 base at V and 5 bases at J, with 8 bases between. CDR3 length: 13 amino acids.

The CDR3 region is CASSLGLSYGYTF. The CDR3 DNA is TGTGCCAGCAGCCTCGGACTCAGCTATGGCTACACCTTC. J is TRBJ1-2 and V is TRBV7-9, with no clear D. Trimming cost V 5 bases and J 4 bases, with 11 bases left between them. CDR3 length equals 13 residues. CDR1 SEHNR and CDR2 FQNEAQ come from the germline V gene (reference sequence).

This chain uses TRBV19 with TRBJ2-5; 8 bases fit TRBD1. CDR3 length: 15 residues. The V and J ends lost 2 bases and 4 bases, in that order; junction bases with no gene match: 6. In germline, CDR1 is LNHDA, CDR2 SQIVND (reference sequence). The CDR3 loop reads CASSIQGARGETQYF. The CDR3 DNA reads TGTGCCAGTAGTATACAGGGGGCAAGGGGAGAGACCCAGTACTTC.

J is TRBJ1-3 and V is TRBV9; D not certain. This CDR3 has 14 residues. Germline V gene lookup returns CDR1 SGDLS and CDR2 YYNGEE. The V gene lost 3 bases and the J gene lost 2 bases, with 9 bases spanning the gap. CDR3 protein: CASSDESTGNTIYF. CDR3 sequence (DNA): TGTGCCAGCAGCGACGAGTCCACTGGAAACACCATATATTTT.

This clone showed up just once. This chain connects TRBV5-1 to TRBJ2-5; 7 bases are shared with TRBD1. The CDR3 is made up of 14 amino acids. Looked up from germline, CDR1 is SGHRS and CDR2 is YFSETQ. Unmatched junction bases numbered 8, after V lost 4 bases and J lost 5 bases. The CDR3 here is CASSPSQGQETQYF. The CDR3 region has the DNA TGCGCCAGCAGCCCTTCGCAGGGACAGGAGACCCAGTACTTC.